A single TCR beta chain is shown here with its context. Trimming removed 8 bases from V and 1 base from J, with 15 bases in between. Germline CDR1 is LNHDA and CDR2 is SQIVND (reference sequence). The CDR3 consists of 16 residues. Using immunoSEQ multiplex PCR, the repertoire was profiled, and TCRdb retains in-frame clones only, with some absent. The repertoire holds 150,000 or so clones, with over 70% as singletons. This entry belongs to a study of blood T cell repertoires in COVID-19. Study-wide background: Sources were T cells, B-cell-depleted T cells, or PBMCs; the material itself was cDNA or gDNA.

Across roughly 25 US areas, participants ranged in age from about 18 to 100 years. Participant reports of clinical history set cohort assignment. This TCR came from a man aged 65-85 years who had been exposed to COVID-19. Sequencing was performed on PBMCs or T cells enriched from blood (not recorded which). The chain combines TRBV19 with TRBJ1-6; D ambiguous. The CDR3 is CASHDGRLSYNSPLHF. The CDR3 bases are TGTGCCAGTCATGACGGGAGGCTTTCCTATAATTCACCCCTCCACTTT.